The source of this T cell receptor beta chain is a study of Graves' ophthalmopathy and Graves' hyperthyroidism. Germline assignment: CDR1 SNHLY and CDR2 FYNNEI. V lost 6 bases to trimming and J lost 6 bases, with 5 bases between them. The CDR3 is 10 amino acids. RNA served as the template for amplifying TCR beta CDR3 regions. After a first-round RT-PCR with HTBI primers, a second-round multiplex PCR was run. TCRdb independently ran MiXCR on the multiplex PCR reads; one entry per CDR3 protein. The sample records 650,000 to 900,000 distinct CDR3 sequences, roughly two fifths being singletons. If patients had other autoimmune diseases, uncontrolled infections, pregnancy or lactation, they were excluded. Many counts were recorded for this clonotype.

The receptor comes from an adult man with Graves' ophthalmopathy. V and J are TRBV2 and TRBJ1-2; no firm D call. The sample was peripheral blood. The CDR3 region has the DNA TGTGCCAGCAGGTCCAATGGCTACACCTTC. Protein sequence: CASRSNGYTF.